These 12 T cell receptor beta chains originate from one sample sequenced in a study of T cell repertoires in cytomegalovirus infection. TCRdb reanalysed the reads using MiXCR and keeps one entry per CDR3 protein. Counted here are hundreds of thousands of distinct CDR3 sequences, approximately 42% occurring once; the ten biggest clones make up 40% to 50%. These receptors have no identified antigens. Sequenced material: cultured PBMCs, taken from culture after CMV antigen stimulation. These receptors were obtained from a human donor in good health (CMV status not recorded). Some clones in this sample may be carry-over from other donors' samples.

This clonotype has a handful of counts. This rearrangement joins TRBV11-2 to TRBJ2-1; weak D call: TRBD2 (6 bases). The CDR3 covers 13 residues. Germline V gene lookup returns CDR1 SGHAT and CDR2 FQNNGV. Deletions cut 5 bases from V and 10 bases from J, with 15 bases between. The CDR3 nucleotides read TGTGCCAGCAGCCAACTCCCCCGGGGGGAGCAGTTCTTC. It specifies CASSQLPRGEQFF.

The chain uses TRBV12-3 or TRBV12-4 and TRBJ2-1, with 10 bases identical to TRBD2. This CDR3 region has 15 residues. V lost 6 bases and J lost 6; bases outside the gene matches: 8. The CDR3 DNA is TGTGCCAGCAGCCAAGCGGGGGGGCTCGGCAATGAGCAGTTCTTC. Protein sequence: CASSQAGGLGNEQFF.

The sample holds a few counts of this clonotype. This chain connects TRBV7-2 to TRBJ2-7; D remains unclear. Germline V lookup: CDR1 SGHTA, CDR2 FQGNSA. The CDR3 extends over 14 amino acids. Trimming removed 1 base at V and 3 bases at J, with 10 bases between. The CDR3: CASSLGTAHYEQYF. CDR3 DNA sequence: TGTGCCAGCAGCTTAGGCACAGCTCACTACGAGCAGTACTTC. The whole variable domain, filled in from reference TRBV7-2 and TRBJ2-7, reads GAGVSQSPSNKVTEKGKDVELRCDPISGHTALYWYRQSLGQGLEFLIYFQGNSAPDKSGLPSDRFSAERTGGSVSTLTIQRTQQEDSAVYLCASSLGTAHYEQYFGPGTRLTVT.

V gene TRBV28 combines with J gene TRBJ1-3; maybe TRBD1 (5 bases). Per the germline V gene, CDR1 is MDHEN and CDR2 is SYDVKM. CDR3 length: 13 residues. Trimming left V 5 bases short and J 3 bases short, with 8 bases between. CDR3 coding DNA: TGTGCCAGCAGTGGGGGGTATGGAAACACCATATATTTT. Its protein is CASSGGYGNTIYF.

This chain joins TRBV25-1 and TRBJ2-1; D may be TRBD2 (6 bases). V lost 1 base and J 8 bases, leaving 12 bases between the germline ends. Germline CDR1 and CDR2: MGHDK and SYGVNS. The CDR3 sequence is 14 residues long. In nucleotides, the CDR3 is TGTGCCAGCAGTGAATTGGGGCGGGGACATGAGCAGTTCTTC. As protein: CASSELGRGHEQFF.

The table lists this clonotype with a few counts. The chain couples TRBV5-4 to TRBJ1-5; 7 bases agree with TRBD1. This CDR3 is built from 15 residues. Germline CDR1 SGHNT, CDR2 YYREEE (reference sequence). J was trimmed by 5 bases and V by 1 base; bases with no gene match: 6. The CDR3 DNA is TGTGCCAGCAGCTTGAATCCAGGGGGGGATCAGCCCCAGCATTTT. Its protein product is CASSLNPGGDQPQHF.

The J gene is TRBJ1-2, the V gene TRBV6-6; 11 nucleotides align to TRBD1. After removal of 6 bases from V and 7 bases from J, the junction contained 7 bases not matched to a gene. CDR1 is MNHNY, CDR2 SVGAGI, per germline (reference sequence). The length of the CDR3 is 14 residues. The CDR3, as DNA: TGTGCCAGCAGCTACGTGGGACAGGGGGTTGGCTACACCTTC. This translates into CASSYVGQGVGYTF.

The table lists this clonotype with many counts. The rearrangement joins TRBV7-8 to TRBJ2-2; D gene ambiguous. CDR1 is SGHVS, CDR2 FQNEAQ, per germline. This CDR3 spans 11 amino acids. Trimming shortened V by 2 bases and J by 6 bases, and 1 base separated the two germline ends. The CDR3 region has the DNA TGTGCCAGCAGCTTACCCGGGGAGCTGTTTTTT. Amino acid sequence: CASSLPGELFF.

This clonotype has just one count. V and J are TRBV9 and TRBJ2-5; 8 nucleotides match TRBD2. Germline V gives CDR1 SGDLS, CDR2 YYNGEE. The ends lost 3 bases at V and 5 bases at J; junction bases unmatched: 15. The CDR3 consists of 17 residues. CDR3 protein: CASSGRGLAGEEETQYF. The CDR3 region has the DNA TGTGCCAGCAGCGGTCGCGGGCTAGCGGGTGAGGAGGAGACCCAGTACTTC.

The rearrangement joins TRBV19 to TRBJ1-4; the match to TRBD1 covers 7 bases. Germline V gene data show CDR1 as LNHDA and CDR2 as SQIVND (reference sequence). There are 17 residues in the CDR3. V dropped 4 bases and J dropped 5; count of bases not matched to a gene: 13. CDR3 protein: CASSTRTTGWGNEKLFF. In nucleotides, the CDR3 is TGTGCCAGTAGTACGAGAACGACAGGGTGGGGGAATGAAAAACTGTTTTTT.

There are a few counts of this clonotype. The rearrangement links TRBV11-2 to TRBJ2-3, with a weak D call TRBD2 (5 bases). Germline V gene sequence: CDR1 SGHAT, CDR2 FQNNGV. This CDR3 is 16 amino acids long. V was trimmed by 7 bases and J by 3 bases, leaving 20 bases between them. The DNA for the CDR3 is TGTGCCAGCACCTCCACCGACGTCGGGGTAACAGATACGCAGTATTTT. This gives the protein CASTSTDVGVTDTQYF. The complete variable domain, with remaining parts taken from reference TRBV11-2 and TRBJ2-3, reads EAGVAQSPRYKIIEKRQSVAFWCNPISGHATLYWYQQILGQGPKLLIQFQNNGVVDDSQLPKDRFSAERLKGVDSTLKIQPAKLEDSAVYLCASTSTDVGVTDTQYFGPGTRLTVL.

The CDR3 sequence: CASSPAAGTTYEQYF. The CDR3 coding sequence is TGTGCCAGTAGCCCAGCGGCCGGGACAACCTACGAGCAGTACTTC. The chain links TRBV19 to TRBJ2-7; the D gene is possibly TRBD1 (6 bases). CDR1 and CDR2 from the germline V gene are LNHDA and SQIVND (reference sequence). CDR3 length: 15 amino acids. Trimming left V 6 bases short and J 2 bases short, with 17 bases between.